Following are 12 T cell receptor beta chains from one sample sequenced in a study of Tregs in tolerant kidney transplant recipients. TCRdb's copy holds only in-frame clones and misses some; the assay was immunoSEQ multiplex PCR. The sample consists of about 56,000 clones, around four fifths of them appearing once. Sequencing was carried out using CD4+ T cells from blood. These receptors were obtained from a human donor in good health.

Here the CDR3 DNA reads TGTGCCAGCAGCCAAGGGTTGGGAGCTTTCTTT. Amino acids: CASSQGLGAFF. The chain couples TRBV14 to TRBJ1-1; the D is unclear. Germline V lookup: CDR1 SGHDN, CDR2 FVKESK. V gave up 1 base and J gave up 10 bases, with 7 bases separating them. CDR3 length: 11 residues.

This clone has at least ten counts. The rearrangement links TRBV9 to TRBJ1-5; D ambiguous. Trimming took 0 bases from V and 0 from J, leaving 1 base between them. CDR1 is SGDLS and CDR2 is YYNGEE in the germline V gene. The CDR3 sequence is 13 residues long. The CDR3 region is CASSVGSNQPQHF. DNA of the CDR3: TGTGCCAGCAGCGTAGGTAGCAATCAGCCCCAGCATTTT.

The rearrangement joins TRBV12-5 to TRBJ2-3; 12 bases agree with TRBD1. CDR1 and CDR2 (germline): LGHNT, FRNRAP. This CDR3 region has 15 residues. CDR3 nucleotide sequence: TGTGTCCCTGGGGGACAGGGGGCGGGCGCAGATACGCAGTATTTT. This sequence encodes CVPGGQGAGADTQYF.

The chain combines TRBV5-5 with TRBJ1-6; TRBD1 agrees at 9 bases. The CDR3 has 18 residues. Germline CDR1 reads SGHKS; CDR2 reads YYEKEE (reference sequence). The trim removed 4 bases at V and 10 bases at J, leaving 18 bases unmatched. The CDR3 nucleotides are TGTGCCAGCAGCCGTATCCTCGCCGGGACAGGGTTAGTGTCACCCCTCCACTTT. Translating gives CASSRILAGTGLVSPLHF.

This chain connects TRBV6-5 to TRBJ2-1; 8 nucleotides agree with TRBD1. After removal of 6 bases from V and 5 bases from J, the junction contained 9 bases not matched to a gene. There are 15 residues in the CDR3. Germline CDR1 is MNHEY and CDR2 is SVGAGI. The chain's CDR3 is CASRRQGADHNEQFF. The CDR3 DNA follows: TGTGCCAGCAGGAGGCAGGGGGCCGATCACAATGAGCAGTTCTTC.

The V call is TRBV5-1, the J call TRBJ1-2; TRBD1 matches at 10 bases. Trimming removed 0 bases from V and 8 bases from J; junction bases left unmatched: 10. The CDR3 is made up of 16 amino acids. From germline, CDR1 is SGHRS and CDR2 YFSETQ. CDR3 DNA sequence: TGCGCCAGCAGCTTGGGAGAGGGACAGGGGATACGGGGCTACACCTTC. Encoded protein: CASSLGEGQGIRGYTF.

The J gene is TRBJ1-4, the V gene TRBV19, with unresolved D. V dropped 7 bases and J dropped 3 bases, with 12 bases sitting between them. CDR3 length: 14 residues. Germline V gene lookup returns CDR1 LNHDA and CDR2 SQIVND (reference sequence). In DNA form, the CDR3 reads TGTGCCAGTACTTTTGCAGGCTCTAATGAAAAACTGTTTTTT. Translated: CASTFAGSNEKLFF.

This clone was seen a single time. J is TRBJ2-7 and V is TRBV7-6; D may be TRBD1 (5 bases). This CDR3 has 14 residues. V gave up 4 bases and J gave up 0 bases, with 10 bases separating them. Germline-derived CDR1 and CDR2 are SGHVS and FNYEAQ. The CDR3 is CASSSQVSSYEQYF. CDR3 nucleotide sequence: TGTGCCAGCAGCTCACAGGTGTCCTCCTACGAGCAGTACTTC. The variable domain in full, completed from reference TRBV7-6 and TRBJ2-7, reads GAGVSQSPRYKVTKRGQDVALRCDPISGHVSLYWYRQALGQGPEFLTYFNYEAQQDKSGLPNDRFSAERPEGSISTLTIQRTEQRDSAMYRCASSSQVSSYEQYFGPGTRLTVT.

The rearrangement uses TRBV18 and TRBJ1-6; 9 bases are shared with TRBD1. V shed 2 bases and J 9 bases; nucleotides not matched to a gene: 2. Per germline, CDR1 KGHSH and CDR2 LQKENI. This CDR3 is 14 amino acids long. Here the CDR3 DNA reads TGTGCCAGCTCACCATCGGACAGGGGTTCACCCCTCCACTTT. This codes for CASSPSDRGSPLHF.

The table lists this clone with a few counts. The chain links TRBV2 to TRBJ2-2; the match to TRBD2 covers 12 bases. The CDR3 length is 14 residues. CDR1 is SNHLY and CDR2 is FYNNEI in the germline V gene. Trimming removed 10 bases from V and 5 bases from J; junction bases left unmatched: 5. The CDR3 is CATTGTSGTGELFF. The CDR3 nucleotides read TGTGCCACGACCGGGACTAGCGGGACCGGGGAGCTGTTTTTT. The entire variable domain, with the rest obtained from reference TRBV2 and TRBJ2-2, is as follows: EPEVTQTPSHQVTQMGQEVILRCVPISNHLYFYWYRQILGQKVEFLVSFYNNEISEKSEIFDDQFSVERPDGSNFTLKIRSTKLEDSAMYFCATTGTSGTGELFFGEGSRLTVL.

CDR3 in amino acids: CASSPRLATDTDTQYF. As DNA, the CDR3 is TGTGCCAGCAGCCCCAGGCTAGCAACCGACACAGATACGCAGTATTTT. V and J are TRBV7-3 and TRBJ2-3; possible D gene TRBD2, 5 bases. Deletions cut 5 bases from V and 2 bases from J, with 17 bases between. The CDR3 runs to 16 residues. Germline-derived CDR1 and CDR2 are SGHTA and FQGTGA.

J is TRBJ2-7 and V is TRBV4-3; no definite D call. Per the germline V gene, CDR1 is LGHNA and CDR2 is YSLEER. With 8 bases removed from V and 1 base from J, the gap between germline ends came to 18 bases. The CDR3 runs to 15 residues. The CDR3 DNA follows: TGCGCCAGCTATCAAGATATCTTACTATCCTACGAGCAGTACTTC. Protein sequence: CASYQDILLSYEQYF.